This T cell receptor beta chain was obtained from a study of identical twins. Germline loops: CDR1 MNHNS, CDR2 SASEGT. The CDR3 extends over 15 amino acids. V was clipped by 5 bases and J by 0 bases; unmatched bases: 4. Via MiXCR, TCRdb re-called the 5' RACE reads, giving one row per CDR3 protein. The sample contains approximately 220,000 distinct CDR3 sequences, less than 8% of which appear only once. Healthy Caucasians provided all donations. Remarks on this clonotype: What it binds is unknown.

Study outcomes and limitations: There is a chance that invariant MAIT and iNKT cells partially muddied zero-insertion analyses. With beta out-of-frame sequences, excess sharing by twins was weaker. The study found excess low generation probability among twin-shared out-of-frame alpha sequences.

The sample also formed part of further work on yellow fever vaccine responses in identical twins.

The clonotype originates from a woman under 30 in good health. The sequenced sample consisted of memory (CD45RO+) T cells sorted from blood. The V and J genes are TRBV6-1 and TRBJ2-3; 8 bases map to TRBD2. The CDR3 loop reads CASSTSGGSTDTQYF. DNA of the CDR3: TGTGCCAGCAGTACCAGCGGGGGTAGCACAGATACGCAGTATTTT.